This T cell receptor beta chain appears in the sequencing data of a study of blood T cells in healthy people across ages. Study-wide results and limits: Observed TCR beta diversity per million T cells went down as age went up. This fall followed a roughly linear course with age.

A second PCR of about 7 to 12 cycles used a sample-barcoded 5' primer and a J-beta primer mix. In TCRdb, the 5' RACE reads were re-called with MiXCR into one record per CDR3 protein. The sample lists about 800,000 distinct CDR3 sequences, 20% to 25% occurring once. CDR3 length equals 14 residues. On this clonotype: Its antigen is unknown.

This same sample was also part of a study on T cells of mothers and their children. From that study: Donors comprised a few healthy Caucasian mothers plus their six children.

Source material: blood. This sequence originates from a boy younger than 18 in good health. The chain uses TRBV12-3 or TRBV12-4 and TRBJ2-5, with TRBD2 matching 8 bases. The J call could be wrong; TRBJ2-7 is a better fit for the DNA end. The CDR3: CASREPGTSYEQYF. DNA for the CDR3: TGTGCCAGCAGGGAACCCGGGACTAGCTACGAGCAGTACTTC.